This T cell receptor (beta chain) derives from a study of cytomegalovirus exposure and HLA in healthy donors. Worth noting for this clone: The target antigen is unknown.

Study conclusions and caveats: The study recorded 150 to 200 TCR beta chains that were cytomegalovirus-associated. Association of a missense DCLRE1C variant with TCR beta V- and J-gene trimming was reported in a later analysis. Productive rates of about 87% or about 30% were seen for most TCR beta V segments in an earlier analysis. A later analysis found that most CMV-associated TCR beta chains appeared HLA-restricted.

Germline V gene sequence: CDR1 SEHNR, CDR2 FQNEAQ (reference sequence). This CDR3 is 15 amino acids long. The trim removed 5 bases at V and 5 bases at J, leaving 5 bases unmatched. It was with 60 Vbeta and 13 Jbeta primers that the PCR ran. Data came from immunoSEQ multiplex PCR; TCRdb stores just in-frame clones and leaves some out. The repertoire holds about 80,000 clones, over 60% seen once, with 4.4% in the top ten. This chain joins TRBV7-9 and TRBJ2-7, with TRBD2 identical over 14 bases. This clonotype was sampled from a male donor in good health and CMV-seropositive. Source material: PBMCs. CDR3 sequence reads: CASSRGLAGVHEQYF. DNA of the CDR3: TGTGCCAGCAGCCGGGGACTAGCGGGAGTACACGAGCAGTACTTC.